Shown below are 20 T cell receptor beta chains from a single sample sequenced in a study of T cells in Graves' hyperthyroidism and ophthalmopathy. RNA transcripts were the template for amplifying TCR beta CDR3 regions. A set of HTBI primers served as the primers for a first-round RT-PCR of the TCR CDR3. TCRdb independently ran MiXCR on the multiplex PCR reads; one entry per CDR3 protein. Found here are about 300,000 distinct CDR3 sequences, roughly 19% of them singletons; the top ten hold approximately 35%. Sequencing input: blood. These receptors were obtained from a man aged 45-65 years with Graves' ophthalmopathy.

Many counts were recorded for this clonotype. J is TRBJ2-1 and V is TRBV7-2; D perhaps matches TRBD2 (5 bases). V was clipped by 5 bases and J by 5 bases, with 13 bases between them. CDR3 size: 14 residues. Germline V gene sequence: CDR1 SGHTA, CDR2 FQGNSA. CDR3 nucleotide sequence: TGTGCCAGCAGCCCCCGACCGGGGAACAATGAGCAGTTCTTC. Translated, it gives CASSPRPGNNEQFF.

The chain links TRBV5-1 to TRBJ2-3, with 7 positions matching TRBD2. Germline CDR1 and CDR2: SGHRS and YFSETQ. The CDR3 extends over 15 amino acids. Unmatched junction bases numbered 4, after V lost 3 bases and J lost 0 bases. This chain's CDR3 is CASSSTSVSTDTQYF. The DNA of the CDR3 is TGCGCCAGCAGCTCAACTAGCGTGAGCACAGATACGCAGTATTTT.

This clonotype was counted only a few times. The chain links TRBV25-1 to TRBJ2-6; a weak D match, TRBD1 (6 bases). The CDR3 has 15 amino acids. Germline CDR1 reads MGHDK; CDR2 reads SYGVNS. Trimming took off 5 bases at V and 1 base at J, with 9 bases between the two ends. The CDR3 loop reads CASSKQGSGANVLTF. In DNA form, the CDR3 reads TGTGCCAGCAGTAAACAGGGATCTGGGGCCAACGTCCTGACTTTC.

This rearrangement joins TRBV24-1 to TRBJ2-7; weak D call: TRBD1 (6 bases). V dropped 4 bases and J dropped 2 bases, with 11 bases sitting between them. CDR1 KGHDR and CDR2 SFDVKD come from the germline V gene. This CDR3 region has 14 residues. CDR3 nucleotide sequence: TGTGCCACCAGTGACTCAGGGGTCACCTACGAGCAGTACTTC. Its translation: CATSDSGVTYEQYF.

In this sample, this clonotype turned up many times. The V gene is TRBV18, the J gene TRBJ2-1; TRBD2 matches 12 bases. Germline V gives CDR1 KGHSH, CDR2 LQKENI. The CDR3 covers 17 residues. J lost 2 bases, V lost 6 bases, and 8 bases had no gene match. The CDR3 DNA sequence: TGTGCCAGCTCTCCCCGGACTAGCGGGGCCACCTACAATGAGCAGTTCTTC. Its translation is CASSPRTSGATYNEQFF. Using reference TRBV18 and TRBJ2-1 for the parts outside the CDR3, the full variable domain is NAGVMQNPRHLVRRRGQEARLRCSPMKGHSHVYWYRQLPEEGLKFMVYLQKENIIDESGMPKERFSAEFPKEGPSILRIQQVVRGDSAAYFCASSPRTSGATYNEQFFGPGTRLTVL.

This clonotype was seen many times. The chain uses TRBV4-1 and TRBJ2-1; TRBD2 matches 11 bases. Germline values: CDR1 MGHRA, CDR2 YSYEKL. This CDR3 contains 15 residues. J was trimmed by 2 bases and V by 4 bases; bases with no gene match: 1. Here the CDR3 DNA reads TGCGCCAGCAGCCTGACTAGCGGGACCTACAATGAGCAGTTCTTC. Residues: CASSLTSGTYNEQFF.

This clonotype was seen repeatedly, ten times or more. The rearrangement uses TRBV11-2 and TRBJ2-2; D may be TRBD2 (6 bases). Trimming pared 5 bases from V and 5 bases from J, leaving 18 bases between. Germline CDR1 is SGHAT and CDR2 is FQNNGV. The CDR3 runs 16 residues. The CDR3 nucleotides read TGTGCCAGCAGCCCCCATATTGGGAGGAGTACCGGGGAGCTGTTTTTT. Its protein product is CASSPHIGRSTGELFF.

The chain links TRBV18 to TRBJ2-1; a possible D gene is TRBD2 (7 bases). V was trimmed by 0 bases and J by 12 bases, leaving 15 bases between them. The CDR3 covers 14 residues. Germline V lookup: CDR1 KGHSH, CDR2 LQKENI. CDR3 coding DNA: TGTGCCAGCTCACCACCAGTAGGGGGGGATGGGCAGTTCTTC. This translates into CASSPPVGGDGQFF.

The chain carries TRBV20-1 and TRBJ2-5; D is unresolved. The CDR3 extends over 11 amino acids. Looked up from germline, CDR1 is DFQATT and CDR2 is SNEGSKA (reference sequence). The V end lost 6 bases, the J end lost 5 bases, and 10 bases lay between the germline ends. The CDR3 DNA sequence: TGCAGTGCCCACCGGACGGAGACCCAGTACTTC. The encoded protein is CSAHRTETQYF.

The V gene is TRBV27, the J gene TRBJ2-2, with 7 positions matching TRBD2. Trimming at V came to 6 bases and at J to 0 bases, leaving 10 bases not matched to a gene. The CDR3 runs to 17 residues. Looked up from germline, CDR1 is MNHEY and CDR2 is SMNVEV (reference sequence). CDR3 DNA: TGTGCCAGCAGCTCCCTCGGGCGGGAGCCGAACACCGGGGAGCTGTTTTTT. This encodes CASSSLGREPNTGELFF.

This clonotype occurred many times. The chain uses TRBV7-9 and TRBJ1-2, with D hard to call. In germline, CDR1 is SEHNR, CDR2 FQNEAQ (reference sequence). V was shortened by 4 bases and J by 2 bases, with 14 bases between the two germline ends. There are 15 residues in the CDR3. The CDR3 DNA reads as TGTGCCAGCAGCTCGGTTCGGATAATGAACTATGGCTACACCTTC. This encodes CASSSVRIMNYGYTF.

V gene TRBV9 combines with J gene TRBJ2-1, with TRBD1 identical over 10 bases. The CDR3 length is 17 residues. Germline V gives CDR1 SGDLS, CDR2 YYNGEE. After removal of 2 bases from V and 1 base from J, the junction contained 6 bases not matched to a gene. The CDR3 DNA is TGTGCCAGCAGCGTGGGAGGGGACAGGGGATCCTACAATGAGCAGTTCTTC. This encodes CASSVGGDRGSYNEQFF.

This clonotype was observed a handful of times. The chain joins TRBV6-5 to TRBJ2-1; no firm D call. This CDR3 is 13 amino acids long. Germline loops: CDR1 MNHEY, CDR2 SVGAGI. V was shortened by 2 bases and J by 6 bases, with 8 bases between the two germline ends. The CDR3 spells CASSYDNLNEQFF. In DNA, the CDR3 is TGTGCCAGCAGTTACGACAACCTCAATGAGCAGTTCTTC.

The table lists this clonotype with many counts. The V and J genes are TRBV2 and TRBJ1-1, with 9 positions matching TRBD1. Germline V gene sequence: CDR1 SNHLY, CDR2 FYNNEI. This CDR3 comprises 14 residues. V lost 7 bases, J lost 3 bases, and 6 bases stayed unmatched. The CDR3 loop reads CASIKQGADTEAFF. CDR3 in DNA: TGTGCCAGCATCAAACAGGGGGCAGACACTGAAGCTTTCTTT.

The chain uses TRBV20-1 and TRBJ1-4; D is possibly TRBD1 (5 bases). The CDR3 is 14 residues long. CDR1 and CDR2 from the germline V gene are DFQATT and SNEGSKA (reference sequence). Trimming took 3 bases from V and 3 from J, leaving 11 bases between them. This CDR3 is CSASRGAANEKLFF. The CDR3 coding sequence is TGCAGTGCTAGTAGAGGGGCCGCTAATGAAAAACTGTTTTTT.

This clonotype was seen at least ten times. CDR3: CSARDPRTSGSTDTQYF. In nucleotides, the CDR3 is TGCAGTGCTAGAGACCCCCGGACTAGCGGGAGTACAGATACGCAGTATTTT. This chain joins TRBV20-1 and TRBJ2-3, with 13 bases identical to TRBD2. The CDR3 runs 17 residues. In germline, CDR1 is DFQATT, CDR2 SNEGSKA (reference sequence). V was clipped by 0 bases and J by 3 bases; unmatched bases: 6.

This clonotype was observed a handful of times. The V and J genes are TRBV2 and TRBJ2-4; unclear D gene. The germline gives CDR1 SNHLY, CDR2 FYNNEI. Between the trimmed V and J ends, which lost 3 bases and 0 bases, there was a span of 6 bases. CDR3 length: 14 residues. For the CDR3, the DNA is TGTGCCAGCAGTGAGGGTTTAGCCAAAAACATTCAGTACTTC. The encoded protein is CASSEGLAKNIQYF.

This clonotype was seen ten or more times. The genes are TRBV20-1 and TRBJ2-3, with D uncertain. CDR3 size: 13 residues. Trimming shortened V by 0 bases and J by 3 bases, and 7 bases separated the two germline ends. CDR1 and CDR2 from the germline V gene are DFQATT and SNEGSKA (reference sequence). In DNA form, the CDR3 reads TGCAGTGCTAGAGAGGTCGGAACAGATACGCAGTATTTT. As protein: CSAREVGTDTQYF.

The chain is built from TRBV6-1 and TRBJ2-7; unclear D gene. The CDR3 is 13 amino acids. Germline V lookup: CDR1 MNHNS, CDR2 SASEGT. Trimming stripped 7 bases from V and 0 bases from J, with 10 bases between. Here the CDR3 DNA reads TGTGCCAGCACCCTGGGGAACTCCTACGAGCAGTACTTC. Protein product: CASTLGNSYEQYF.

This chain joins TRBV11-3 and TRBJ2-1; D perhaps matches TRBD1 (5 bases). Germline V gene data show CDR1 as SGHNT and CDR2 as YENEEA. The germline V and J ends were trimmed by 3 bases and 1 base, with 10 bases remaining between them. The CDR3 consists of 15 residues. The CDR3 DNA is TGTGCCAGCAGCTTTGGGGCAACGTCCTACAATGAGCAGTTCTTC. Translating it yields CASSFGATSYNEQFF. Filled out from reference TRBV11-3 and TRBJ2-1, the complete variable domain reads EAGVVQSPRYKIIEKKQPVAFWCNPISGHNTLYWYLQNLGQGPELLIRYENEEAVDDSQLPKDRFSAERLKGVDSTLKIQPAELGDSAVYLCASSFGATSYNEQFFGPGTRLTVL.